This T cell receptor beta chain was obtained from a study of T cell responses to AZD1222 COVID-19 vaccine. Study results and limitations: Mostly white British, mostly female donors; authors suggested clonal diversity may be underestimated.

The table came from immunoSEQ multiplex PCR; TCRdb's copy has only in-frame clones and leaves some out. The sample has 200,000 or so clones, roughly 92% seen once. With respect to this clone: No antigen is known for it.

The CDR3 runs 16 residues. The trim removed 5 bases at V and 8 bases at J, leaving 15 bases unmatched. The germline V gene has CDR1 SEHNR and CDR2 FQNEAQ (reference sequence). This sample comprised peripheral blood, obtained on day 0 of AZD1222 vaccination. The TCR sequence derives from an adult in good health. This chain uses TRBV7-9 with TRBJ2-1; 7 bases agree with TRBD2. CDR3 residues: CASSAKPGLPTHEQFF. The CDR3 bases are TGTGCCAGCAGCGCAAAACCGGGACTACCTACACATGAGCAGTTCTTC.